Below are 30 T cell receptor beta chains sequenced from a single sample in a study of glioma-infiltrating T cells after dendritic cell vaccination. The protocol was immunoSEQ multiplex PCR, while the TCRdb copy is restricted to in-frame clones and leaves out a portion. The sample has 65,000 to 80,000 clones, over 75% seen once. Stated time point: after dendritic cell vaccination, including at tumor progression/relapse. The starting material was blood, obtained after dendritic cell vaccination. Receptor source: a human donor with glioblastoma.

The V and J genes are TRBV5-1 and TRBJ1-6; D gene ambiguous. The CDR3 has 14 amino acids. Germline CDR1 and CDR2: SGHRS and YFSETQ. Trimming stripped 2 bases from V and 6 bases from J, with 9 bases between. This CDR3 is CASSFTQVNSPLHF. The DNA of the CDR3 is TGCGCCAGCAGCTTCACGCAGGTTAATTCACCCCTCCACTTT.

This chain joins TRBV7-2 and TRBJ2-4; 12 bases agree with TRBD1. V was pared by 6 bases and J by 8 bases, with 8 bases of the junction left unmatched. The CDR3 sequence is 15 residues long. CDR1 and CDR2 from the germline V gene are SGHTA and FQGNSA. The CDR3: CASRYRDRGRDIQYF. The DNA of the CDR3 is TGTGCCAGCAGGTACCGGGACAGGGGGCGAGACATTCAGTACTTC.

V gene TRBV5-1 combines with J gene TRBJ1-1; TRBD1 matches 7 bases. CDR3 length: 15 residues. Germline V gene data show CDR1 as SGHRS and CDR2 as YFSETQ. V lost 0 bases, J lost 3 bases, and 5 bases stayed unmatched. CDR3 sequence reads: CASSLGSRGYTEAFF. The DNA for the CDR3 is TGCGCCAGCAGCTTGGGGAGCAGGGGGTACACTGAAGCTTTCTTT.

CDR3 sequence reads: CSVESAEAGLSGNEQFF. CDR3 sequence (DNA): TGCAGCGTTGAATCCGCCGAGGCGGGGTTATCGGGCAATGAGCAGTTCTTC. This chain links TRBV29-1 with TRBJ2-1, with D possibly TRBD2 on 6 matching bases. This CDR3 region has 17 residues. The V and J ends lost 2 bases and 6 bases respectively, with 23 bases between them. Germline V gene sequence: CDR1 SQVTM, CDR2 ANQGSEA.

This sequence joins TRBV29-1 and TRBJ2-3, with 12 bases lining up with TRBD2. Germline V gives CDR1 SQVTM, CDR2 ANQGSEA. The CDR3 sequence is 16 residues long. After removal of 7 bases from V and 2 bases from J, the junction contained 10 bases not matched to a gene. The CDR3 DNA reads TGCAGCGCTCCTCCGAGACTAGCGGGAGACACAGATACGCAGTATTTT. Amino acids: CSAPPRLAGDTDTQYF.

The rearrangement joins TRBV2 to TRBJ2-2; tentative D call: TRBD1 (5 bases). Germline lookup yields CDR1 SNHLY and CDR2 FYNNEI. Deletions cut 5 bases from V and 6 bases from J, with 16 bases between. The CDR3 is 15 amino acids. Here the CDR3 reads CASSRAQGMAGELFF. The CDR3, as DNA: TGTGCCAGCAGTCGGGCCCAGGGAATGGCCGGGGAGCTGTTTTTT.

The chain has TRBV4-2 and TRBJ2-1; 10 bases are a match to TRBD2. Trimming cost V 0 bases and J 8 bases; bases outside gene matches: 7. Germline assignment: CDR1 LGHNA and CDR2 YNFKEQ. This CDR3 spans 16 amino acids. The CDR3 reads CASSQERLAGADEQFF. The CDR3 DNA sequence: TGTGCCAGCAGCCAAGAGAGGCTAGCGGGAGCGGATGAGCAGTTCTTC.

This clone has only one observation. This chain links TRBV5-1 with TRBJ2-5; D perhaps matches TRBD2 (6 bases). The CDR3 runs 11 residues. Germline lookup yields CDR1 SGHRS and CDR2 YFSETQ. Between the trimmed V and J ends, which lost 4 bases and 5 bases, there was a span of 6 bases. The CDR3 nucleotides read TGCGCCAGCAGCGGGGGGGAGACCCAGTACTTC. Amino acid sequence: CASSGGETQYF.

The chain links TRBV27 to TRBJ1-1, with 7 positions matching TRBD1. This CDR3 has 15 amino acids. Germline lookup yields CDR1 MNHEY and CDR2 SMNVEV (reference sequence). V shed 5 bases and J 7 bases; nucleotides not matched to a gene: 13. Here the CDR3 reads CASSHPPGGLVEAFF. The CDR3 DNA reads as TGTGCCAGCAGTCACCCCCCAGGGGGGTTGGTTGAAGCTTTCTTT.

The rearrangement links TRBV2 to TRBJ1-5; 10 nucleotides agree with TRBD1. Per germline, CDR1 SNHLY and CDR2 FYNNEI. Trimming took 4 bases from V and 3 from J; bases not matched to a gene: 3. The CDR3 runs to 15 residues. The CDR3 bases are TGTGCCAGCAGTGGGACAGGGGGTTCCAATCAGCCCCAGCATTTT. Its translation: CASSGTGGSNQPQHF.

The chain recombines TRBV7-2 with TRBJ2-7, with TRBD2 identical over 7 bases. V gave up 5 bases and J gave up 3 bases; unmatched junction bases: 7. CDR1 SGHTA and CDR2 FQGNSA come from the germline V gene. The CDR3 consists of 14 residues. CDR3 sequence reads: CASSPISGNYEQYF. Here the CDR3 DNA reads TGTGCCAGCAGCCCCATAAGCGGGAACTACGAGCAGTACTTC.

In DNA, the CDR3 is TGCGCCAGCAGCCCCCTTAGCGGGAGGGGATACAATGAGCAGTTCTTC. Translation: CASSPLSGRGYNEQFF. The chain recombines TRBV5-1 with TRBJ2-1; 11 bases agree with TRBD2. The CDR3 totals 16 residues. After removal of 4 bases from V and 4 bases from J, the junction contained 7 bases not matched to a gene. The germline V gene has CDR1 SGHRS and CDR2 YFSETQ.

This sequence joins TRBV12-5 and TRBJ2-1; the match to TRBD1 covers 7 bases. The V segment lost 7 bases and the J segment 0 bases; nucleotides outside the gene matches: 6. Germline loops: CDR1 LGHNT, CDR2 FRNRAP. This CDR3 has 15 residues. The CDR3 DNA follows: TGTGCTAGTGCCCCGGACAGGAGCTCCTACAATGAGCAGTTCTTC. It codes for CASAPDRSSYNEQFF. The variable domain in full, with the rest retrieved from reference TRBV12-5 and TRBJ2-1, is DARVTQTPRHKVTEMGQEVTMRCQPILGHNTVFWYRQTMMQGLELLAYFRNRAPLDDSGMPKDRFSAEMPDATLATLKIQPSEPRDSAVYFCASAPDRSSYNEQFFGPGTRLTVL.

The chain recombines TRBV10-3 with TRBJ2-5; D may be TRBD2 (5 bases). This CDR3 comprises 16 residues. Between the trimmed V and J ends, which lost 0 bases and 5 bases, there was a span of 16 bases. The germline V gene encodes CDR1 ENHRY and CDR2 SYGVKD. CDR3 DNA sequence: TGTGCCATCAGTGAGTCTAGGGCTCGGGGTACGGAGACCCAGTACTTC. It specifies CAISESRARGTETQYF.

This clone was picked up one time. At one boundary the junction diverges from the germline segment, which might be a read error. The V gene is TRBV2, the J gene TRBJ2-2; the match to TRBD1 covers 11 bases. From germline, CDR1 is SNHLY and CDR2 FYNNEI. The CDR3 runs to 15 residues. This CDR3 reads CASRWGTGGAGELLF. In DNA form, the CDR3 reads TGTGCCAGCCGGTGGGGGACAGGGGGGGCCGGGGAGCTGCTTTTT.

The chain is built from TRBV5-8 and TRBJ2-3; 7 bases align to TRBD2. CDR3 size: 13 residues. J was trimmed by 15 bases and V by 2 bases; bases with no gene match: 12. Germline CDR1 is SGHTS and CDR2 is YDEGEE. CDR3 loop: CASSLRGAGPEYF. The CDR3 DNA reads as TGTGCCAGCAGCTTACGCGGAGCGGGACCGGAATATTTT.

This clone was counted a single time. The chain is built from TRBV4-3 and TRBJ2-7; 7 nucleotides match TRBD2. The CDR3 runs to 16 residues. J was trimmed by 2 bases and V by 0 bases; bases with no gene match: 7. CDR1 is LGHNA, CDR2 YSLEER, per germline. In DNA form, the CDR3 reads TGCGCCAGCAGCCAAGAAACCGGGACTATCGCCTACGAGCAGTACTTC. Amino acids: CASSQETGTIAYEQYF.

The chain combines TRBV27 with TRBJ1-2; D gene ambiguous. The germline V gene has CDR1 MNHEY and CDR2 SMNVEV (reference sequence). This CDR3 contains 14 residues. V lost 5 bases and J lost 4, with 14 bases in between. The CDR3 bases are TGTGCCAGCAGTCTTCAGGAGGACGTCTATGGCTACACCTTC. Amino acid sequence: CASSLQEDVYGYTF.

The rearrangement uses TRBV6-1 and TRBJ2-2; tentative D call: TRBD1 (6 bases). The germline V gene encodes CDR1 MNHNS and CDR2 SASEGT. The CDR3 spans 14 residues. V lost 8 bases, J lost 7 bases, and 17 bases lay in between. The CDR3 sequence: CASALRQGYGELFF. For the CDR3, the DNA is TGTGCCAGCGCCCTCCGGCAGGGGTACGGGGAGCTGTTTTTT.

The chain links TRBV6-4 to TRBJ2-3; 7 nucleotides match TRBD2. J was trimmed by 5 bases and V by 0 bases; bases with no gene match: 11. The length of the CDR3 is 17 residues. From germline, CDR1 is MRHNA and CDR2 SNTAGT. This CDR3 is CASSDSTGRANGDTQYF. CDR3 DNA: TGTGCCAGCAGTGACTCGACGGGGAGGGCCAATGGAGATACGCAGTATTTT.

This chain connects TRBV6-1 to TRBJ1-5; D might be TRBD1 (6 bases). CDR1 is MNHNS, CDR2 SASEGT, per germline. V lost 8 bases and J 0 bases, leaving 11 bases between the germline ends. The CDR3 covers 14 residues. The CDR3 coding sequence is TGTGCCAGCGACAGGCTTTATAGCAATCAGCCCCAGCATTTT. It encodes CASDRLYSNQPQHF.

The chain has TRBV5-4 and TRBJ2-3; TRBD2 matches at 9 bases. The CDR3 length is 15 residues. Germline-derived CDR1 and CDR2 are SGHNT and YYREEE (reference sequence). V dropped 4 bases and J dropped 1; count of bases not matched to a gene: 4. Written as DNA, the CDR3 is TGTGCCAGCAGCACCGTAGCGGGGGGCACAGATACGCAGTATTTT. Amino acid sequence: CASSTVAGGTDTQYF.

V is TRBV5-6 and J is TRBJ1-6; possible D gene TRBD1, 5 bases. The germline V gene has CDR1 SGHDT and CDR2 YYEEEE. The CDR3 length is 16 residues. V lost 1 base and J lost 0, with 8 bases in between. The CDR3 region is CASSLRRGSYNSPLHF. The CDR3, as DNA: TGTGCCAGCAGCTTGAGGAGGGGCTCCTATAATTCACCCCTCCACTTT.

The V and J genes are TRBV5-1 and TRBJ1-1, with D unclear. V gave up 5 bases and J gave up 3 bases, with 17 bases separating them. Germline V CDR1 and CDR2: SGHRS, YFSETQ. CDR3 size: 15 residues. CDR3 bases: TGCGCCAGCAGTTACCTCCTGGGAGAAGACACTGAAGCTTTCTTT. Its protein is CASSYLLGEDTEAFF.

This clone was counted a few times. As DNA, the CDR3 is TGTGCCATCATGGGACAGGGAAGTGGCTACACCTTC. Its protein is CAIMGQGSGYTF. The J gene is TRBJ1-2, the V gene TRBV10-3, with 9 bases identical to TRBD1. After removal of 7 bases from V and 7 bases from J, the junction contained 4 bases not matched to a gene. Per germline, CDR1 ENHRY and CDR2 SYGVKD. The CDR3 is 12 amino acids.

V is TRBV7-9 and J is TRBJ1-4, with a tentative D call TRBD1 (5 bases). CDR3 length: 15 amino acids. CDR1 and CDR2 from the germline V gene are SEHNR and FQNEAQ (reference sequence). Trimming shortened V by 4 bases and J by 5 bases, and 14 bases separated the two germline ends. CDR3 residues: CASSYVGAANEKLFF. CDR3 DNA sequence: TGTGCCAGCAGCTATGTAGGGGCGGCGAATGAAAAACTGTTTTTT.

The chain links TRBV18 to TRBJ2-6; 9 nucleotides align to TRBD1. The CDR3 covers 17 residues. V was pared by 3 bases and J by 4 bases, with 7 bases of the junction left unmatched. Looked up from germline, CDR1 is KGHSH and CDR2 is LQKENI. The CDR3 DNA is TGTGCCAGCTCACCCATACAGGGGGCGAAGGGGGCCAACGTCCTGACTTTC. Protein: CASSPIQGAKGANVLTF.

This clone was seen a single time. The sample carries other DNA sequences with the same CDR3. The chain is built from TRBV5-1 and TRBJ2-4; 9 bases match TRBD1. V dropped 6 bases and J dropped 7; count of bases not matched to a gene: 8. The CDR3 runs 14 residues. The germline V gene encodes CDR1 SGHRS and CDR2 YFSETQ. Here the CDR3 reads CASTMGTGRNIQYF. The CDR3 DNA reads TGCGCCAGCACTATGGGGACAGGGAGGAACATTCAGTACTTC.

This clone was observed a handful of times. This chain joins TRBV10-3 and TRBJ1-4, with 7 bases matching TRBD1. The CDR3 runs to 15 residues. From germline, CDR1 is ENHRY and CDR2 SYGVKD. Trimming took 0 bases from V and 8 from J; bases not matched to a gene: 6. This chain's CDR3 is CAISESKQGLEKLFF. CDR3 nucleotides: TGTGCCATCAGTGAGTCGAAACAGGGGCTGGAAAAACTGTTTTTT.

This clone occurred once. The chain uses TRBV6-5 and TRBJ1-5; D might be TRBD1 (6 bases). Between the trimmed V and J ends, which lost 7 bases and 0 bases, there was a span of 13 bases. The CDR3 totals 15 residues. Germline V lookup: CDR1 MNHEY, CDR2 SVGAGI. The CDR3 loop is CASIPGTYSNQPQHF. CDR3 DNA sequence: TGTGCCAGCATACCCGGGACATATAGCAATCAGCCCCAGCATTTT.